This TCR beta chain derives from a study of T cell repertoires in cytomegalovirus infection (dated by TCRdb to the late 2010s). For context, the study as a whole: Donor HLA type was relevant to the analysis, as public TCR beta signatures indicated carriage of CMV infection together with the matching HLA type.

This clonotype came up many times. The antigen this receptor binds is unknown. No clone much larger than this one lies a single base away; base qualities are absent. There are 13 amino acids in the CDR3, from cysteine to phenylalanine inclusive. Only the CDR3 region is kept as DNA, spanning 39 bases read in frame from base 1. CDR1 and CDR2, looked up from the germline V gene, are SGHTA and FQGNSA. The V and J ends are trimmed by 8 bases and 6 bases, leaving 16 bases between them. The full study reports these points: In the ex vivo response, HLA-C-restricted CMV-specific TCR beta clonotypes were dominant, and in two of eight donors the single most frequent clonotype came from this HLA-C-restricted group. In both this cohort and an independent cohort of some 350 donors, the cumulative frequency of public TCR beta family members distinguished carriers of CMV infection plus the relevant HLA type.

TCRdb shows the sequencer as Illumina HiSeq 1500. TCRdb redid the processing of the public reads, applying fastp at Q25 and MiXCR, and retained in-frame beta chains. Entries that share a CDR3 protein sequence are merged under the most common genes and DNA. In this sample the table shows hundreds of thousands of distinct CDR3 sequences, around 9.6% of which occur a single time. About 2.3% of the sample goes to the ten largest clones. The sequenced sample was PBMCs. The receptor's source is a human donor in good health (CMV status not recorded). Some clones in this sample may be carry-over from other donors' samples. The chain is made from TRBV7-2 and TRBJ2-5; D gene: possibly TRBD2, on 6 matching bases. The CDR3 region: CASHTGVSKTQYF. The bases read TGTGCCAGCCACACGGGGGTCTCGAAGACCCAGTACTTC.